Listed below are T cell receptor beta chains from one sample, sequenced in a study of shared clonotypes between healthy human individuals. Produced via immunoSEQ multiplex PCR; TCRdb's table is partial and in-frame only. In the table there are roughly 2.1 million clones, just over 90% of which are singletons. Sequencing used naive CD8+ T cells from PBMCs. The receptors originated from a man aged 18 to 29 in good health. Some clones in this sample may be carry-over from other donors' samples. CDR3s include the opening cysteine and the closing phenylalanine or tryptophan. Fields, in order: J gene, clone size, D gene, V gene, CDR3 DNA, CDR3 protein. A D gene is named only where the DNA matches it firmly. Clone size, where shown, is once, few, many, or a class for clones that have expanded.

TRBJ2-5,NA,TRBD1,TRBV27,TGTGCCAGCAGACGGGTCACAGGGGGCGAAGAGACCCAGTACTTC,CASRRVTGGEETQYF
TRBJ2-7,NA,NA,TRBV10-2,TGCGCCAGCAAGGAGTACGAGCAGTACTTC,CASKEYEQYF
TRBJ2-7,once,TRBD1,TRBV9,TGTGCCAGCAGCCTTGGATCCGGACAGGGCTACGAGCAGTACTTC,CASSLGSGQGYEQYF
TRBJ2-7,many,TRBD1,TRBV9,TGTGCCAGCAGCGCGGGACAGGGACCCGTCTACGAGCAGTACTTC,CASSAGQGPVYEQYF
TRBJ1-1,NA,NA,TRBV6-1,TGTGCCAGCCCCAAAGGCGGGGCGGGCACTGAAGCTTTCTTT,CASPKGGAGTEAFF
TRBJ1-4,once,TRBD1,TRBV28,TGTGCCAGCAGTTCGGACAGGGGAACTAATGAAAAACTGTTTTTT,CASSSDRGTNEKLFF
TRBJ2-5,once,NA,TRBV4-3,TGCGCCAGCAGCCCTGGAGGCAGGGCTCAAGAGACCCAGTACTTC,CASSPGGRAQETQYF
TRBJ2-1,NA,TRBD2,TRBV27,TGTGCCAGCAGTTTTCGGACTAGCGGGAATGAGCAGTTCTTC,CASSFRTSGNEQFF
TRBJ1-3,NA,NA,TRBV2,TGTGCCAGCAGTGAATGGGTCTCTGGAAACACCATATATTTT,CASSEWVSGNTIYF
TRBJ2-5,NA,TRBD2,TRBV11-2,TGTGCCAGTACCGTGGGGAGGGACGAACAAGAGACCCAGTACTTC,CASTVGRDEQETQYF
TRBJ1-4,NA,NA,TRBV7-9,TGTGCCAGCAGCTTAGTGTCGGGGAATGAAAAACTGTTTTTT,CASSLVSGNEKLFF
TRBJ2-5,NA,NA,TRBV27,TGTGCCAGCAGTGTACCAAGAGGGACCCAGTACTTC,CASSVPRGTQYF
TRBJ2-1,NA,NA,TRBV6-1,TGTGCCAGCAGTGAATGGCGGGGAGTCTACAATGAGCAGTTCTTC,CASSEWRGVYNEQFF
TRBJ2-2,once,NA,TRBV10-1,TGCGCCAGCAGTGATCAGGGGTCGGGAGCCGGGGAGCTGTTTTTT,CASSDQGSGAGELFF
TRBJ1-2,NA,NA,TRBV10-3,TGTGCCATCCGGGACGGAGGCAGTTACACCTTC,CAIRDGGSYTF
TRBJ2-1,NA,NA,TRBV29-1,TGCAGCGTCGGCGGGACTCCCTGGGAGCATGAGCAGTTCTTC,CSVGGTPWEHEQFF
TRBJ2-7,NA,TRBD2,TRBV7-2,TGTGCCAGCAGCTCGCGGGAGGGCCGATACGAGCAGTACTTC,CASSSREGRYEQYF
TRBJ1-2,NA,NA,TRBV27,TGTGCCAGCAGTTTTGATCCGGGGACGGAGAAATATGGCTACACCTTC,CASSFDPGTEKYGYTF
TRBJ2-4,NA,NA,TRBV21-1,TGTGCCAGCACCCGACTACCGGCCAAAAACATTCAGTACTTC,CASTRLPAKNIQYF
TRBJ1-5,NA,NA,TRBV7-9,TGTGCCAGCAGCTTAGGGACGGCGCCCCTCCATCAGCCCCAGCATTTT,CASSLGTAPLHQPQHF
TRBJ1-5,NA,NA,TRBV27,TGTGCCAGCAGTGAGTACCCCGGGACATCCTCCAATCAGCCCCAGCATTTT,CASSEYPGTSSNQPQHF
TRBJ2-3,NA,TRBD2,TRBV27,TGTGCCAGCAGTCCAGGACTAGCGAGCACAGATACGCAGTATTTT,CASSPGLASTDTQYF
TRBJ1-1,few,NA,TRBV9,TGTGCCAGCAGCGGCCGGGAGGGGTACACTGAAGCTTTCTTT,CASSGREGYTEAFF
TRBJ2-7,NA,TRBD1,TRBV27,TGTGCCAGCAGTTTAGCGAGGGACAGGTCCTACGAGCAGTACTTC,CASSLARDRSYEQYF
TRBJ1-1,NA,NA,TRBV29-1,TGCAGCGTTGAACAGGGGTTGGCTTTCCCTGAAGCTTTCTTT,CSVEQGLAFPEAFF
TRBJ1-1,NA,NA,TRBV7-2,TGCGCCAGCAGCTCAGGATTGTTGAGCACTGAAGCTTTCTTT,CASSSGLLSTEAFF
TRBJ2-7,NA,NA,TRBV11-2,TGTGCCAGCAGCTTAGTTTTGGGCGAGCAGTACTTC,CASSLVLGEQYF
TRBJ2-1,NA,TRBD2,TRBV28,TGTGCCAGCAGTTTATGGCTAGCGGGAGGGCCGGGTGAGCAGTTCTTC,CASSLWLAGGPGEQFF
TRBJ1-1,NA,NA,TRBV7-9,TGTGCCAGCAGCTCATGGACGGAGAACACTGAAGCTTTCTTT,CASSSWTENTEAFF
TRBJ2-2,NA,NA,TRBV27,TGTGCCAGCAGTTTCTTCACCGGGGAGCTGTTTTTT,CASSFFTGELFF
TRBJ1-5,NA,NA,TRBV2,TGTGCCAGCAGTGACGCTCCAGGCTGGGGGAATCAGCCCCAGCATTTT,CASSDAPGWGNQPQHF
TRBJ2-1,NA,TRBD1,TRBV5-1,TGCGCCAGCAGCTTGGAGGGGGCTCGACTTTCCTACAATGAGCAGTTCTTC,CASSLEGARLSYNEQFF
TRBJ2-3,NA,TRBD2,TRBV7-2,TGTGCCAGCAGCTCGACTCGACTAGCGGGAGCAGATACGCAGTATTTT,CASSSTRLAGADTQYF
TRBJ1-1,NA,TRBD1,TRBV9,TGTGCCAGCAGCCCTTCAGGGGGCGCGGAAACTGAAGCTTTCTTT,CASSPSGGAETEAFF
TRBJ2-7,NA,TRBD1,TRBV27,TGTGCCAGCAGTTTTGGGACAGGGGGCGGGTACGAGCAGTACTTC,CASSFGTGGGYEQYF
TRBJ2-1,NA,TRBD2,TRBV27,TGTGCCAGCAGTTTAAGTCTAGCGGGTCCGACCGAGCAGTTCTTC,CASSLSLAGPTEQFF
TRBJ1-1,NA,NA,TRBV30,TGTGCCTGGAGTGTCTCAGTTAACACTGAAGCTTTCTTT,CAWSVSVNTEAFF
TRBJ2-5,NA,NA,TRBV11-1,TGTGCCAGCAGCTCCCGCGGAGCCAGGCTCCAAGAGACCCAGTACTTC,CASSSRGARLQETQYF